This TCR beta chain came from a study of blood T cell repertoires in COVID-19. Study overall: Samples of COVID-19 (acute and convalescent) were obtained from the United States, Italy and Spain. Nucleic acid was either cDNA or gDNA, and it came from T cells, B-cell-depleted T cells, or PBMCs.

This CDR3 is 14 amino acids long. Trimming pared 5 bases from V and 2 bases from J, leaving 11 bases between. Germline V lookup: CDR1 SGHAT, CDR2 FQNNGV. As processed by the authors: Amplification of reference gene primers was used by the study to estimate nucleated cell counts. TCRdb's table, derived via immunoSEQ multiplex PCR, lists solely in-frame clones and lacks some. Clonal size and the V and J genes are those of that table, whereas D and trimming came from the DNA. The data hold around 120,000 clones, with over 80% observed a single time. The sequence was collected from a man between 40 and 49 years old with active or convalescent COVID-19. V and J are TRBV11-2 and TRBJ2-3; unclear D gene. Sequences were obtained from peripheral blood. The CDR3 sequence: CASSLLGDTDTQYF. In DNA, the CDR3 is TGTGCCAGCAGCCTTCTCGGAGACACAGATACGCAGTATTTT. Filled out from reference TRBV11-2 and TRBJ2-3, the complete variable domain reads EAGVAQSPRYKIIEKRQSVAFWCNPISGHATLYWYQQILGQGPKLLIQFQNNGVVDDSQLPKDRFSAERLKGVDSTLKIQPAKLEDSAVYLCASSLLGDTDTQYFGPGTRLTVL.